The source of this T cell receptor beta chain is a study of shared clonotypes between healthy human individuals. V dropped 8 bases and J dropped 5; count of bases not matched to a gene: 17. The CDR3 has 16 residues. Germline-derived CDR1 and CDR2 are MDHEN and SYDVKM. The table came from immunoSEQ multiplex PCR; TCRdb's copy has only in-frame clones and leaves some out. The table lists some 660,000 clones, about three quarters of them singletons. The chain carries TRBV28 and TRBJ1-1; 7 nucleotides line up with TRBD1. Material: memory CD4+ T cells sorted from blood. The subset here: CD45RA-negative fraction. This clonotype was sampled from a woman aged 25-40 years in good health. The CDR3 loop is CASVTLQGKRKTEAFF. CDR3 nucleotide sequence: TGTGCCAGCGTAACATTACAGGGGAAAAGAAAAACTGAAGCTTTCTTT.